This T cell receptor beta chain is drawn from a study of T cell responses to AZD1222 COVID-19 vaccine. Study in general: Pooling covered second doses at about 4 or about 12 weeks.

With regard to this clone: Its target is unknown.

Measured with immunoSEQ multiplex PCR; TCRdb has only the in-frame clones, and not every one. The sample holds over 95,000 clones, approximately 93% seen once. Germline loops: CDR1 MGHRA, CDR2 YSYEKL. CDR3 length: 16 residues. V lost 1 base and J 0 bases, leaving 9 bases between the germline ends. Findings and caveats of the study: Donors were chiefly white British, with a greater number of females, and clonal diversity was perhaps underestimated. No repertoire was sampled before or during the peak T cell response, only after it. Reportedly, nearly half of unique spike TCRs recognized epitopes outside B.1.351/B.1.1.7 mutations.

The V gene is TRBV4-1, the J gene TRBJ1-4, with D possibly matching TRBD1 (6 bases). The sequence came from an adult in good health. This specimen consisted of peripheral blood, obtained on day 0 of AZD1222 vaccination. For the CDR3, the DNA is TGCGCCAGCAGCCAAGCTCCAGGGGCAACTAATGAAAAACTGTTTTTT. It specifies CASSQAPGATNEKLFF.